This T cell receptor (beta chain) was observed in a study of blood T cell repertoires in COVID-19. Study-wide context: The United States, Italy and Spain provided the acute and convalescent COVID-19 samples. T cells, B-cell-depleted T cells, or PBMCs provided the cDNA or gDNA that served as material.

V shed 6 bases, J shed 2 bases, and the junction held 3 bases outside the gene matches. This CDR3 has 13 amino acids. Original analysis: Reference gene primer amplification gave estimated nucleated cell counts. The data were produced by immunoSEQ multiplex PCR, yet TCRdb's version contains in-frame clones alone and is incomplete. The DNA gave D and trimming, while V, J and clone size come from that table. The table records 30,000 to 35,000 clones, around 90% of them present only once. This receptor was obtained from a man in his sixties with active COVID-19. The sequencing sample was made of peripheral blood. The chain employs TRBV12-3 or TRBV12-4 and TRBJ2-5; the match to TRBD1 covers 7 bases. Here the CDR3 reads CASRTGLQETQYF. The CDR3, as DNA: TGTGCCAGCAGGACAGGGCTACAAGAGACCCAGTACTTC.